This TCR beta chain appears in the sequencing data of a study of T cell repertoires in cytomegalovirus infection. Turning to this clonotype: The antigen remains unidentified.

TCRdb re-called the reads through MiXCR, storing one row per CDR3 protein. This table has roughly 120,000 distinct CDR3 sequences, around 32% appearing once. V lost 3 bases and J lost 8, with 20 bases in between. The CDR3 totals 16 residues. The TCR was taken from a human donor in good health (CMV status not recorded). Some clones in this sample may be carry-over from other donors' samples. The sequencing here drew on CD8+ T cells from cultured PBMCs, taken from culture after CMV antigen stimulation. V and J are TRBV12-3 or TRBV12-4 and TRBJ1-5, with D perhaps TRBD1 (5 bases). CDR3 DNA sequence: TGTGCCAGCAGTTTCTTCGCCCGGGACCCGGCGGAGCCCCAGCATTTT. Residues: CASSFFARDPAEPQHF.